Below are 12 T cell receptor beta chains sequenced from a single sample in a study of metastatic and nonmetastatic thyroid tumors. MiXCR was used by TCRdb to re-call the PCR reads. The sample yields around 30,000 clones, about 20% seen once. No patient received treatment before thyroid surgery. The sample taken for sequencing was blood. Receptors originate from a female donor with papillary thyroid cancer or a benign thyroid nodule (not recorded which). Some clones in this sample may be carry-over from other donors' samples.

The CDR3 protein is CASSPHNQPQHF. The CDR3 region has the DNA TGTGCCAGCAGCCCCCACAATCAGCCCCAGCATTTT. This chain uses TRBV7-2 with TRBJ1-5; D is unresolved. This CDR3 spans 12 amino acids. Trimming removed 5 bases from V and 3 bases from J, with 5 bases in between. Germline CDR1 reads SGHTA; CDR2 reads FQGNSA.

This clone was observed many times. The CDR3 coding sequence is TGTGCCAGCAGCTTATCTAGCGGGGGGGCTCAGTACTTC. Translated, it gives CASSLSSGGAQYF. The chain recombines TRBV12-3 or TRBV12-4 with TRBJ2-7; TRBD2 agrees at 12 bases. With 6 bases clipped from V and 10 bases from J, the junction kept 7 bases outside the gene matches. The CDR3 runs to 13 residues.

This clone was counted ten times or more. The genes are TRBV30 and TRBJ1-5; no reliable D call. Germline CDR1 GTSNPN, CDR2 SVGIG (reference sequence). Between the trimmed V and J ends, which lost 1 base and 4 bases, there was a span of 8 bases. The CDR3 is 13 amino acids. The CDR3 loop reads CAWSDGLNQPQHF. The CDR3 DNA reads TGTGCCTGGAGTGATGGACTTAATCAGCCCCAGCATTTT.

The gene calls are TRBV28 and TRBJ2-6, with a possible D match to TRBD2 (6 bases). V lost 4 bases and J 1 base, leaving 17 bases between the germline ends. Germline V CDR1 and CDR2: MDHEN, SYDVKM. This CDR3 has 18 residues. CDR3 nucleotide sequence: TGTGCCAGCAGTTCACACGGGGGATCAGCTTCTGGGGCCAACGTCCTGACTTTC. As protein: CASSSHGGSASGANVLTF. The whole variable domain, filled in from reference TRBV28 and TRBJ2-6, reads DVKVTQSSRYLVKRTGEKVFLECVQDMDHENMFWYRQDPGLGLRLIYFSYDVKMKEKGDIPEGYSVSREKKERFSLILESASTNQTSMYLCASSSHGGSASGANVLTFGAGSRLTVL.

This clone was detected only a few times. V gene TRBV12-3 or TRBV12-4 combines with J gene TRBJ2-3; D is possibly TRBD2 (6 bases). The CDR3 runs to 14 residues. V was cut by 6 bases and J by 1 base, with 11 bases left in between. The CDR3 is CASSSSARTDTQYF. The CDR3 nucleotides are TGTGCCAGCAGCTCTAGCGCCCGCACAGATACGCAGTATTTT.

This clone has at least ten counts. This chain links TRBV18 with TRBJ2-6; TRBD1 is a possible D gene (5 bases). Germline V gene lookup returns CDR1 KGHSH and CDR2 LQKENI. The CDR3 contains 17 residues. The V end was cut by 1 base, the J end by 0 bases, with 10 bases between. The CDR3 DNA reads TGTGCCAGCTCACCACTATTACAGGACTCTGGGGCCAACGTCCTGACTTTC. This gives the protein CASSPLLQDSGANVLTF.

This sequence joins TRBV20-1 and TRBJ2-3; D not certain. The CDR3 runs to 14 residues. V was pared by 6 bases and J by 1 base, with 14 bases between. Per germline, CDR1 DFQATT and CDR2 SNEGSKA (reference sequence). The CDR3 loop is CSALPGLGTDTQYF. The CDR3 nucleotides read TGCAGTGCATTACCGGGCCTTGGCACAGATACGCAGTATTTT.

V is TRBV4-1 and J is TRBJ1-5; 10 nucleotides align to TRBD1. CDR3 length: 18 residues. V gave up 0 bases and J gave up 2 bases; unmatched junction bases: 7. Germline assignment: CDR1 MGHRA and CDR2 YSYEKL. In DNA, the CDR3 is TGCGCCAGCAGCCAAGAACGGGGACAGGGGTTAGGCAATCAGCCCCAGCATTTT. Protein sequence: CASSQERGQGLGNQPQHF.

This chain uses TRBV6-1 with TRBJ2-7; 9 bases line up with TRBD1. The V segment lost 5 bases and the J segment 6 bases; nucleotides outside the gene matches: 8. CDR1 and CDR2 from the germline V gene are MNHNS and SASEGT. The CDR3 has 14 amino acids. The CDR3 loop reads CASSRDRARFEQYF. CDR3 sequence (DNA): TGTGCCAGCAGTAGGGACAGGGCTCGGTTCGAGCAGTACTTC.

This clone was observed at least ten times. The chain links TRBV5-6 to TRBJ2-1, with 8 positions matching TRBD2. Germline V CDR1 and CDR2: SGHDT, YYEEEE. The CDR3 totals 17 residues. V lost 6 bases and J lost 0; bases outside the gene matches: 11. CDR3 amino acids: CASIGGGPSGSYNEQFF. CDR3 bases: TGTGCCAGCATAGGCGGGGGGCCCTCTGGCTCCTACAATGAGCAGTTCTTC.

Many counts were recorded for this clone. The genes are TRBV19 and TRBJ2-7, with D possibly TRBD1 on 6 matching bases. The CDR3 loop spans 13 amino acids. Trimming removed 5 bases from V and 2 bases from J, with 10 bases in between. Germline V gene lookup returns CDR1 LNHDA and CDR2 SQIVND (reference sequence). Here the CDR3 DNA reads TGTGCCAGTAGTCATCAGGGGACCTACGAGCAGTACTTC. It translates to CASSHQGTYEQYF.

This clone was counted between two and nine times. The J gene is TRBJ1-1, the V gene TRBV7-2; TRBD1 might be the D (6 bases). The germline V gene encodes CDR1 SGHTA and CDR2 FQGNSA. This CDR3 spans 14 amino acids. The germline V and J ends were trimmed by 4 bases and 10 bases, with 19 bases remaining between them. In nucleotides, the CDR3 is TGTGCCAGCAGCTCAACAGGGCAATCGTCTTCAGCTTTCTTT. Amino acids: CASSSTGQSSSAFF. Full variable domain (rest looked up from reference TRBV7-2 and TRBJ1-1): GAGVSQSPSNKVTEKGKDVELRCDPISGHTALYWYRQSLGQGLEFLIYFQGNSAPDKSGLPSDRFSAERTGGSVSTLTIQRTQQEDSAVYLCASSSTGQSSSAFFGQGTRLTVV.